The rows below give T cell receptor beta chains drawn from one sample of a study of cytomegalovirus exposure and HLA in healthy donors. The method was immunoSEQ multiplex PCR; TCRdb's version includes in-frame clones alone and lacks a portion of them. The table has more than 110,000 clones, approximately 70% seen once. The sequenced sample was PBMCs. Every receptor here comes from a human donor in good health. Both conserved end residues are part of each CDR3. Clone size, where shown, is once, few, many, or a class for clones that have expanded.

V gene	J gene	clone size	CDR3 length	CDR3 protein
TRBV20-1	TRBJ2-5	.	10	CSASEGTQYF
TRBV7-9	TRBJ1-1	.	11	CASSRSPEAFF
TRBV29-1	TRBJ1-2	.	12	CSVVLDRLDYTF
TRBV10-3	TRBJ2-3	.	12	CAISESQDTQYF
TRBV2	TRBJ2-7	.	13	CASKLDSTYEQYF
TRBV7-3	TRBJ2-7	.	15	CASSDTSNGIYEQYF
TRBV6-5	TRBJ2-3	once	14	CAGGVVEGTDTQYF
TRBV5-1	TRBJ2-3	.	15	CASSLIAGGRDTQYF
TRBV10-3	TRBJ2-1	few	16	CAISEYAGGTYNEQFF
TRBV5-1	TRBJ2-2	.	15	CASSQYSENTGELFF
TRBV10-3	TRBJ1-2	.	13	CAISESGGDGYTF
TRBV6-5	TRBJ1-5	few	12	CASSTGDQPQHF
TRBV30	TRBJ2-1	.	14	CAWRNSGAYNEQFF
TRBV11-3	TRBJ2-7	.	11	CASSPGYEQYF
TRBV4-1	TRBJ2-1	.	17	CASSQVGGRGGPNEQFF
TRBV11-2	TRBJ2-5	.	17	CASSLGPSGAYQETQYF
TRBV6-1	TRBJ2-1	.	15	CASMVGLADYNEQFF
TRBV15	TRBJ2-5	.	13	CATSVRAWETQYF
TRBV2	TRBJ1-2	once	14	CASTGRGANYGYTF
TRBV5-1	TRBJ2-5	.	13	CASSFVSQETQYF
TRBV2	TRBJ1-1	.	13	CASISQMNTEAFF
TRBV11-3	TRBJ1-1	.	14	CASSLRGLVTEAFF
TRBV19	TRBJ2-1	.	13	CASRLAGDNEQFF
TRBV7-2	TRBJ1-2	.	11	CASTSSRDSYF
TRBV7-9	TRBJ2-5	once	13	CASSLVSTETQYF
TRBV9	TRBJ1-1	.	14	CASSVTDTYTEAFF
TRBV5-5	TRBJ2-1	.	14	CASSAGWSDGEQFF
TRBV27	TRBJ1-1	.	14	CASSLRGGYTEAFF
TRBV6-1	TRBJ2-1	.	13	CASRLAGTNEQFF
TRBV10-3	TRBJ2-5	.	16	CATMPGQDFREETQYF
TRBV2	TRBJ2-4	few	14	CASSVGGGVSIQYF
TRBV7-9	TRBJ1-1	.	14	CASSLGAMNTEAFF
TRBV28	TRBJ1-5	few	14	CASSSDGVNQPQHF
TRBV5-1	TRBJ2-3	.	18	CASSSIAGGPGFTDTQYF
TRBV6-5	TRBJ2-3	.	15	CASSYPAGGTDTQYF
TRBV2	TRBJ2-2	.	15	CASSESGGRTGELFF
TRBV4-1	TRBJ1-1	once	17	CASSQKKGRAPGGEAFF
TRBV7-8	TRBJ2-2	.	18	CASSHTSVGGLNTGELFF
TRBV27	TRBJ2-2	.	13	CASRGQNTGELFF
TRBV4-2	TRBJ2-2	.	13	CASSQGWTEELFF
TRBV11-2	.	once	14	CASTAGGAAYEQYF
TRBV6-4	TRBJ1-5	.	13	CASSDTPRGPQHF
TRBV10-1	TRBJ2-5	.	16	CASSEQLAGGQETQYF
TRBV5-4	TRBJ1-4	.	14	CASSNKGSNEKLFF
TRBV4-1	TRBJ2-7	.	12	CASSQDSYEQYF
TRBV5-6	TRBJ2-1	once	16	CASSWAGTSFDNEQFF
TRBV7-9	TRBJ2-7	.	11	CAVQRSYEQYF
TRBV15	TRBJ1-4	.	16	CATSRVVGGTNEKLFF
TRBV11-2	TRBJ2-2	.	14	CASRTATNTGELFF
TRBV5-1	TRBJ2-2	.	17	CASSLPKQGPGDGELFF
TRBV30	TRBJ1-1	.	13	CAWSVGRQTEAFF
TRBV7-9	TRBJ2-2	few	17	CASSPGGGRPNTGELFF
TRBV10-3	TRBJ1-1	.	13	CAINTAGGTEAFF
TRBV7-2	TRBJ2-7	.	15	CASSTATGAPYEQYF